Below, one TCR beta chain is given with its context. The data originate from a study of shared clonotypes between healthy human individuals. Profiling relied on immunoSEQ multiplex PCR, and the TCRdb table lists in-frame clones only, not all of them. The table has about 2.1 million clones, 85% to 95% seen once; the top ten hold roughly 1.7%. The naive CD8 population came from CD45RO-negative cells selected for CCR7, without terminally differentiated effector memory CD45RA+ cells. The CDR3 runs 15 residues. Trimming stripped 5 bases from V and 5 bases from J, with 17 bases between. The germline V gene encodes CDR1 MNHEY and CDR2 SMNVEV (reference sequence).

Material for sequencing was naive CD8+ T cells from PBMCs. V usage is TRBV27 and J usage is TRBJ2-3; D possibly matches TRBD1 or TRBD2 (6 bases each). The clonotype comes from a young man in good health. Some clones in this sample may be carry-over from other donors' samples. CDR3 sequence: CASSAQWGARDTQYF. CDR3 in DNA: TGTGCCAGCAGTGCCCAGTGGGGGGCTAGAGATACGCAGTATTTT.